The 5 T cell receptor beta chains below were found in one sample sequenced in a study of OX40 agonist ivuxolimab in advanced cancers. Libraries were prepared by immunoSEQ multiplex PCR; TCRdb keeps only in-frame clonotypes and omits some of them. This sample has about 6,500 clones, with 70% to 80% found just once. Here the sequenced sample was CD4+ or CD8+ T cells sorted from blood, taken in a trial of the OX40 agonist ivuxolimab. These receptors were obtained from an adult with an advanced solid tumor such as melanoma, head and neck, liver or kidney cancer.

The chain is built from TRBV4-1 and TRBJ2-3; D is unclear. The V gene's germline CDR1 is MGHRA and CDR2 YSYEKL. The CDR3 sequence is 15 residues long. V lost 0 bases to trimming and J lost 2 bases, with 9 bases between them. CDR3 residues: CASSQEHSLTDTQYF. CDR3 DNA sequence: TGCGCCAGCAGCCAAGAGCACAGCCTCACAGATACGCAGTATTTT.

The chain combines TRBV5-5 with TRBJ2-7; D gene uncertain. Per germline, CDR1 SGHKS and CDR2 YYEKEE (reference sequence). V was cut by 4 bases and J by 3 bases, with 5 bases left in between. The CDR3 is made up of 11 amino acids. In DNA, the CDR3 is TGTGCCAGCAGCGTGGACTACGAGCAGTACTTC. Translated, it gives CASSVDYEQYF.

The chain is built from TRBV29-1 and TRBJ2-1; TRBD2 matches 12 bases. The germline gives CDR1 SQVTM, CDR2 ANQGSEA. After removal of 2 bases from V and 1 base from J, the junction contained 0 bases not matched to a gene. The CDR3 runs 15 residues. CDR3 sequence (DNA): TGCAGCGTTGAAACTAGCGGGGGGTCCTACAATGAGCAGTTCTTC. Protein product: CSVETSGGSYNEQFF.

Written as DNA, the CDR3 is TGCGCCAGCAGTTTCGTCCTCGAGGGACCGAACAATGAGCAGTTCTTC. Translation gives CASSFVLEGPNNEQFF. The V call is TRBV10-2, the J call TRBJ2-1; either TRBD1 or TRBD2 may supply D (5 bases each). V was trimmed by 5 bases and J by 5 bases, leaving 19 bases between them. The CDR3 runs to 16 residues. In germline, CDR1 is WSHSY, CDR2 SAAADI.

The DNA for the CDR3 is TGTGCCAGCAGTGAAAACCCCTTTGAGCGGGACACCCACGAGCAGTACTTC. Residues: CASSENPFERDTHEQYF. The chain recombines TRBV6-1 with TRBJ2-7; weak D call: TRBD2 (7 bases). V lost 2 bases and J lost 5, with 22 bases in between. The germline gives CDR1 MNHNS, CDR2 SASEGT. The CDR3 extends over 17 amino acids.